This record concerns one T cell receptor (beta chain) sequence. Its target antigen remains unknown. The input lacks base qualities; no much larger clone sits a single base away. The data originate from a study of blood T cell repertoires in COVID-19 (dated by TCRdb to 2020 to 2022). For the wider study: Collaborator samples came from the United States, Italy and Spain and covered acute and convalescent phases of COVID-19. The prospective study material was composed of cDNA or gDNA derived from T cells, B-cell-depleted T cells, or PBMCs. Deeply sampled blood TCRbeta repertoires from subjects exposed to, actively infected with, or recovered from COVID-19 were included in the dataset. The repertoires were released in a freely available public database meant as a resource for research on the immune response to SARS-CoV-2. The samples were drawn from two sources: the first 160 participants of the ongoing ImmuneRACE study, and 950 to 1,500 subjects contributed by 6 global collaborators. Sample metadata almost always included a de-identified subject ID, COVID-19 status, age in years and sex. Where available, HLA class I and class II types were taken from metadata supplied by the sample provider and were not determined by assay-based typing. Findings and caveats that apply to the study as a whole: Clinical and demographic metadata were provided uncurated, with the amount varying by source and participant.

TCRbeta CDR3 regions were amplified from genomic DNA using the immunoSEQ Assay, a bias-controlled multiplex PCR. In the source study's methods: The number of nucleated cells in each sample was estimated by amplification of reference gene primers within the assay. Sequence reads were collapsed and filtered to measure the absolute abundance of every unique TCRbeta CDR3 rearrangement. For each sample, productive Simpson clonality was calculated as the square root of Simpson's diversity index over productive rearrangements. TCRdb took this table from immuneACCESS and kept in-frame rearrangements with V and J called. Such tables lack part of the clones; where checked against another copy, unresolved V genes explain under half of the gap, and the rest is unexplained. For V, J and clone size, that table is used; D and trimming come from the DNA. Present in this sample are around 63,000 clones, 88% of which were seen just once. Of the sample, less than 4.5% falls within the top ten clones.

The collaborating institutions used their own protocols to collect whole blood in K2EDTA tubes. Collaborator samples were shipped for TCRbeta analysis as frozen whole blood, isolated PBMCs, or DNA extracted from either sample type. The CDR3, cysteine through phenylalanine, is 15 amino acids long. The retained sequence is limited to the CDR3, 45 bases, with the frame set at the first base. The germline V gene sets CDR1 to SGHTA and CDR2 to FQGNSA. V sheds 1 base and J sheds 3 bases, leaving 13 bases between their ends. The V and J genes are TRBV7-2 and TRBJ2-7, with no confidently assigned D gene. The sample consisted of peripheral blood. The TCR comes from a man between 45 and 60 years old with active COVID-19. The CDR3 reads CASSLGAGGHYEQYF. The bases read TGTGCCAGCAGCTTAGGGGCAGGTGGCCACTACGAGCAGTACTTC.